This entry concerns a single T cell receptor (beta chain). CDR1 and CDR2 (germline): LGHNA, YSLEER. Trimming left V 1 base short and J 5 bases short, with 16 bases between. The CDR3 contains 16 residues. PCR used 60 Vbeta primers and 13 Jbeta primers. Profiling relied on immunoSEQ multiplex PCR, and the TCRdb table lists in-frame clones only, not all of them. The data hold about 120,000 clones, with 70% to 85% observed a single time. This specimen belongs to a study of cytomegalovirus exposure and HLA in healthy donors. Sequencing input: PBMCs. The TCR sequence derives from a young man in good health and CMV-seronegative. The rearrangement uses TRBV4-3 and TRBJ2-3; weak D call: TRBD2 (5 bases). The CDR3 nucleotides are TGCGCCAGCAGCCAAGCGGGATCGTCGCGAGTAGATACGCAGTATTTT. It encodes CASSQAGSSRVDTQYF.